Listed below are T cell receptor beta chains from one sample, sequenced in a study of shared clonotypes between healthy human individuals. The repertoire was sequenced with immunoSEQ multiplex PCR; TCRdb's copy has only in-frame clones and lacks some. The sample includes some 2.3 million clones, approximately 93% of them seen just once. Sequenced input: naive CD4+ T cells from PBMCs. The source is a man between 18 and 35 years old in good health. Some clones in this sample may be carry-over from other donors' samples. Each CDR3 is given with its conserved first and last residue. A D gene is named only where the DNA matches it firmly. Size tells how often a clone was seen (once, few, many) or the class of an expanded clone, and some rows leave it out.

D,size,J,V,DNA,CDR3
NA,NA,TRBJ2-2,TRBV7-3,TGTGCCAGCAGCTTAATAATGGGGTTGGCCGGGGAGCTGTTTTTT,CASSLIMGLAGELFF
TRBD1,NA,TRBJ2-1,TRBV7-3,TGTGCCAGCAGCAAGCGGACAGGGGTGTATTACAATGAGCAGTTCTTC,CASSKRTGVYYNEQFF
NA,NA,TRBJ2-1,TRBV9,TGTGCCAGCAGCGTAGCCCGGGACCACGACTACAATGAGCAGTTCTTC,CASSVARDHDYNEQFF
TRBD2,NA,TRBJ2-7,TRBV28,TGTGCCAGCAGTTGGGGGGGAGTCGACGAGCAGTACTTC,CASSWGGVDEQYF
NA,NA,TRBJ1-2,TRBV6-1,TGTGCCAGCAGCTGGGAACAGGGAGGGAACTATGGCTACACCTTC,CASSWEQGGNYGYTF
NA,NA,TRBJ2-7,TRBV27,TGTGCCAGCAGTTCCCCCTCCGAATGGAAGCAGTACTTC,CASSSPSEWKQYF
NA,NA,TRBJ2-7,TRBV4-3,TGCGCCAGCAGCCATTGGGAAGGGCGCTACGAGCAGTACTTC,CASSHWEGRYEQYF
NA,once,TRBJ2-1,TRBV5-6,TGTGCCAGCAGCTTGGGGGACGGTCGCAGCTCCTACAATGAGCAGTTCTTC,CASSLGDGRSSYNEQFF
TRBD1,NA,TRBJ2-1,TRBV4-2,TGTGCCAGCAGCCAAGGTCCCGGGACAGGGTACAATGAGCAGTTCTTC,CASSQGPGTGYNEQFF
NA,NA,TRBJ1-4,TRBV5-3,TGTGCCAGAAGCTTGGGCCAAGAAAGGACGGATAATGAAAAACTGTTTTTT,CARSLGQERTDNEKLFF
TRBD1,NA,TRBJ1-2,TRBV2,TGTGCCAGCAGGCGAGGGGGCGAACCTGCCTATGGCTACACCTTC,CASRRGGEPAYGYTF
NA,NA,TRBJ2-7,TRBV30,TGTGCCTGGAGTGTACTGGGATCCTCCGAGCAGTACTTC,CAWSVLGSSEQYF
NA,NA,TRBJ2-6,TRBV6-1,TGTGCCAGCAGTGTTGCGGGGGCCTGGGCCAACGTCCTGACTTTC,CASSVAGAWANVLTF
NA,NA,TRBJ1-4,TRBV29-1,TGCAGCGTTGAGGACCCTTTTGGCGGAAAACTGTTTTTT,CSVEDPFGGKLFF